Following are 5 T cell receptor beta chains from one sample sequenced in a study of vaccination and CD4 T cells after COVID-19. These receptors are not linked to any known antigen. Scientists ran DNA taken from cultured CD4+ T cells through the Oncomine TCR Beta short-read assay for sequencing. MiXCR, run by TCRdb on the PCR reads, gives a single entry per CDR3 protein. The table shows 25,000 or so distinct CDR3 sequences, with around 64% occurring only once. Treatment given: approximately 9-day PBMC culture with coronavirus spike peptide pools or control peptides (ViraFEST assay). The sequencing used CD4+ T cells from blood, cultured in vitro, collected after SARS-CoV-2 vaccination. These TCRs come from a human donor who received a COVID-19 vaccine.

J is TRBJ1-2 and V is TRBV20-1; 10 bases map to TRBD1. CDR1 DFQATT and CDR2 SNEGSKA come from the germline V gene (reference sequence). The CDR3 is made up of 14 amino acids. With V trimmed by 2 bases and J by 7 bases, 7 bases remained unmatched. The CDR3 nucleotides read TGCAGTGCTAGACTGGGACAGGGGCTGAGTGGCTACACCTTC. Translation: CSARLGQGLSGYTF.

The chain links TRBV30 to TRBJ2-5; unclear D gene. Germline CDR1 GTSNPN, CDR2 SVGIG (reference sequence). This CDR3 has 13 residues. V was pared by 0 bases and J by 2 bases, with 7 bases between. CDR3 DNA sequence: TGTGCCTGGAGTGTAGTAGGGCAAGAGACCCAGTACTTC. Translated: CAWSVVGQETQYF.

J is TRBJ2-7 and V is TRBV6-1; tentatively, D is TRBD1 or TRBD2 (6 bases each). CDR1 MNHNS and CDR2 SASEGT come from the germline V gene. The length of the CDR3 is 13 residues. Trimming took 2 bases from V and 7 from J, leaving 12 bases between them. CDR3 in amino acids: CASSERGAWEQYF. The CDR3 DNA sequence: TGTGCCAGCAGTGAAAGGGGGGCGTGGGAGCAGTACTTC.

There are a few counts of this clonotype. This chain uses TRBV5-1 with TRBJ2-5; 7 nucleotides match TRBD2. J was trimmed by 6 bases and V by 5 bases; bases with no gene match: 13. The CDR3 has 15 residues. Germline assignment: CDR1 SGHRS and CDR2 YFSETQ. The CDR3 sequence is CASRVDGGSGKTQYF. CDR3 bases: TGCGCCAGCAGAGTAGACGGGGGGAGCGGGAAGACCCAGTACTTC.

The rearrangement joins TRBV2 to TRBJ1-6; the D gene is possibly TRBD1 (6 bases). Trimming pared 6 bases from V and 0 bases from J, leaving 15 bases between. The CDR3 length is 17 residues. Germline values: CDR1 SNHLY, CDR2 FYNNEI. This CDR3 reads CASSPRQVVSYNSPLHF. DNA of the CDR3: TGTGCCAGCAGCCCCCGACAGGTAGTCTCCTATAATTCACCCCTCCACTTT.